This T cell receptor beta chain was captured in a study of tumor-infiltrating lymphocytes in primary liver carcinoma. Study overall: The patients comprised men and women between the ages of 30 and 69 years. Measuring about 4 to 10 cm across, the tumors were staged as T1-T3 N0M0.

Synthesis of TCR beta cDNA was carried out from 500 ng total RNA with a constant-region primer. Amplification in three nested multiplex PCR rounds with slightly modified ARM-PCR gave rise to TCR beta libraries. The first two PCR rounds used TRBV1-TRBV30 primers with a Cbeta primer, 10 cycles each. Via MiXCR, TCRdb re-called the multiplex PCR reads, giving one row per CDR3 protein. The sample shows around 330,000 distinct CDR3 sequences, roughly 60% of them seen only once. The germline V gene encodes CDR1 SGHKS and CDR2 YYEKEE (reference sequence). The CDR3 spans 16 residues. The ends lost 4 bases at V and 0 bases at J; junction bases unmatched: 7. Unsorted whole blood served as the source of blood RNA, and germline DNA was extracted as well.

The TCR was taken from a man between 35 and 55 years old with primary liver carcinoma and hepatitis B virus infection. Sequencing was done on a sample of peripheral blood. The chain employs TRBV5-5 and TRBJ2-7; 10 nucleotides line up with TRBD2. The CDR3, as DNA: TGTGCCAGCAGCCTCCTTAGCGGGAGGCCCTCCTACGAGCAGTACTTC. It translates to CASSLLSGRPSYEQYF.